The clone carrying this TCR beta chain appeared a few times. Its antigen is unidentified. Researchers ran the PCR with 60 Vbeta and 13 Jbeta primers. Produced via immunoSEQ multiplex PCR; TCRdb's table is partial and in-frame only. This table has 130,000 or so clones, about 9.4% appearing once. The data originate from a study of cytomegalovirus exposure and HLA in healthy donors. Study-wide background: Across 350 to 500 genotyped donors, about 86% landed in the Caucasian-associated ancestry cluster. Overall study results and limits: TCR beta V- and J-gene trimming, according to a later analysis, was linked to a missense DCLRE1C variant. The authors assumed roughly uniform sequencing depth across donors for presence/absence analyses.

Looked up from germline, CDR1 is SGHNT and CDR2 is YYREEE (reference sequence). The CDR3 is 14 amino acids. V lost 4 bases to trimming and J lost 2 bases; unmatched junction nucleotides: 3. The V gene is TRBV5-4, the J gene TRBJ2-3, with 8 bases that match TRBD2. The sequence was obtained from a woman aged 40 to 50 in good health and CMV-seropositive. Material: PBMCs. CDR3 nucleotide sequence: TGTGCCAGCAGCCAGGGACTAGTCACAGATACGCAGTATTTT. The encoded protein is CASSQGLVTDTQYF.